This TCR beta chain was identified in a study of Graves' ophthalmopathy and Graves' hyperthyroidism. Points from the study as a whole: The study's model predicted ophthalmopathy progression at 65% to 71% sensitivity and approximately 72% specificity.

Having ophthalmopathy, the donors showed moderate-to-severe activity, CAS ≥3 and NOSPECS ≥4, with disease lasting under 3 months. In its sample, this clonotype was seen many times. Antigen: not known. Amplification from RNA transcripts yielded the TCR beta CDR3 regions. The first round was an RT-PCR with HTBI primers, and the second round was a multiplex PCR. TCRdb passed the multiplex PCR reads through MiXCR, listing each CDR3 protein once. Among approximately 460,000 distinct CDR3 sequences listed, around 15% were seen once. Per germline, CDR1 MNHNS and CDR2 SASEGT. V was cut by 6 bases and J by 7 bases, with 4 bases left in between. This CDR3 has 10 residues.

This TCR was recovered from a woman in her 30s with Graves' ophthalmopathy. Sequenced material: blood. The V call is TRBV6-1, the J call TRBJ1-5; D call uncertain. This CDR3 is CASRRQPQHF. The DNA for the CDR3 is TGTGCCAGCAGACGACAGCCCCAGCATTTT.